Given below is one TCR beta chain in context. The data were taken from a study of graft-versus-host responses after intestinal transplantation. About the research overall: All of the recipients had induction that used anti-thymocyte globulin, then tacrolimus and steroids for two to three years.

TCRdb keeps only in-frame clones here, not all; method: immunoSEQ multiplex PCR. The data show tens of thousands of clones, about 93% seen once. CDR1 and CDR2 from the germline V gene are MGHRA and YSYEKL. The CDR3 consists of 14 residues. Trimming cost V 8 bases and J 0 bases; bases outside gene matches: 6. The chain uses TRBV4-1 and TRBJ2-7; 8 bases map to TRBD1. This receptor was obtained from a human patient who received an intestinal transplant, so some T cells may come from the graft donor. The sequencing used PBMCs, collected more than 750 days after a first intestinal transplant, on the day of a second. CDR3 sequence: CASGFDRGSYEQYF. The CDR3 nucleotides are TGCGCCAGCGGTTTTGACAGGGGCTCCTACGAGCAGTACTTC.